This T cell receptor (beta chain) originates from a study of OX40 agonist ivuxolimab in advanced cancers. J was trimmed by 4 bases and V by 3 bases; bases with no gene match: 6. Germline values: CDR1 SGDLS, CDR2 YYNGEE. CDR3 length equals 15 residues. Generated by immunoSEQ multiplex PCR, the TCRdb table keeps only in-frame clones and is missing some. The data show under 35,000 clones, approximately 84% seen once. This sequence originates from an adult with an advanced solid tumor such as melanoma, head and neck, liver or kidney cancer. The chain joins TRBV9 to TRBJ2-2; TRBD2 matches at 7 bases. The starting material was CD4+ or CD8+ T cells sorted from blood, obtained in a trial of the OX40 agonist ivuxolimab. CDR3: CASSGSGAVTGELFF. CDR3 DNA sequence: TGTGCCAGCAGCGGAAGCGGGGCCGTCACCGGGGAGCTGTTTTTT.